What follows are 28 T cell receptor beta chains derived from one specimen sequenced in a study of vaccination effects on CD4 cells after COVID-19. Their target antigens are unknown. Culture lasted about 11 days before CD4+ T cell isolation. Each participant was given two doses of one vaccine (BNT162b2 or mRNA-1273). Measured with immunoSEQ multiplex PCR; TCRdb has only the in-frame clones, and not every one. This sample yields 50,000 to 60,000 clones, of which about 78% are seen a single time; around 4% belongs to the top ten. Here the sequenced sample was CD4+ T cells from PBMCs cultured without peptide, taken after COVID-19 vaccination. Source of these receptors: a human donor who received a COVID-19 vaccine.

The CDR3 nucleotides read TGTGCCAGCAGCGAAGGGAATAGCAATCAGCCCCAGCATTTT. Translating it yields CASSEGNSNQPQHF. The rearrangement joins TRBV7-2 to TRBJ1-5, with D unclear. The ends were cut back, 5 bases at V and 0 bases at J, with 8 bases in the middle. This CDR3 comprises 14 residues. In germline, CDR1 is SGHTA, CDR2 FQGNSA.

The chain links TRBV7-2 to TRBJ2-3, with TRBD1 identical over 8 bases. The J segment lost 1 base and the V segment lost 5 bases, leaving 2 bases of the junction unmatched. The CDR3 has 14 amino acids. Germline V CDR1 and CDR2: SGHTA, FQGNSA. The CDR3, as DNA: TGTGCCAGCAGCCCGGACAGGGGCACAGATACGCAGTATTTT. Its protein product is CASSPDRGTDTQYF.

V is TRBV5-1 and J is TRBJ2-2; TRBD1 aligns across 7 bases. V was clipped by 0 bases and J by 4 bases; unmatched bases: 6. CDR1 is SGHRS, CDR2 YFSETQ, per germline. There are 16 residues in the CDR3. The CDR3 DNA is TGCGCCAGCAGCTTGGGAAGACAGGGTTTCACCGGGGAGCTGTTTTTT. This gives the protein CASSLGRQGFTGELFF.

The chain links TRBV3-1 (or the pseudogene TRBV3-2) to TRBJ2-1; 10 positions match TRBD2. Germline V gene sequence: CDR1 LGHDT, CDR2 YNNKEL (reference sequence). The V gene end was trimmed by 3 bases and the J gene end by 1 base; junction bases not matched to a gene: 6. This CDR3 has 17 amino acids. The CDR3 protein is CASSQSPSGSSYNEQFF. The CDR3 coding sequence is TGTGCCAGCAGCCAGTCCCCTAGCGGGAGTTCCTACAATGAGCAGTTCTTC.

The chain couples TRBV5-4 to TRBJ1-1; D perhaps matches TRBD1 (5 bases). Germline CDR1 is SGHNT and CDR2 is YYREEE (reference sequence). The CDR3 runs to 15 residues. Trimming cost V 1 base and J 1 base, with 11 bases left between them. DNA of the CDR3: TGTGCCAGCAGCTTGTCCACGACAGCGAACACTGAAGCTTTCTTT. It yields the protein CASSLSTTANTEAFF.

The chain combines TRBV6-6 with TRBJ2-2, with a weak D call TRBD2 (5 bases). Trimming left V 5 bases short and J 2 bases short, with 21 bases between. CDR3 length equals 18 residues. Germline values: CDR1 MNHNY, CDR2 SVGAGI (reference sequence). This chain's CDR3 is CASSPDSGGHLNTGELFF. For the CDR3, the DNA is TGTGCCAGCAGTCCTGACTCAGGCGGGCACCTTAACACCGGGGAGCTGTTTTTT.

Written as DNA, the CDR3 is TGCGCCAGCAGCTTGGGGACAGGTCCCTATGGCTACACCTTC. This codes for CASSLGTGPYGYTF. The chain uses TRBV5-1 and TRBJ1-2, with TRBD1 matching 7 bases. Losses at the gene ends were 0 bases for V and 4 bases for J; bases not matched to a gene: 3. The CDR3 has 14 residues. Per the germline V gene, CDR1 is SGHRS and CDR2 is YFSETQ.

V and J are TRBV18 and TRBJ1-1; TRBD1 is a possible D gene (5 bases). Germline CDR1 KGHSH, CDR2 LQKENI. This CDR3 spans 13 amino acids. V was cut by 5 bases and J by 1 base, with 8 bases left in between. As DNA, the CDR3 is TGTGCCAGCTCAGGTGGGACGAACACTGAAGCTTTCTTT. This encodes CASSGGTNTEAFF.

The chain couples TRBV6-5 to TRBJ2-2, with TRBD2 matching over 10 bases. The V and J ends lost 4 bases and 1 base, in that order; junction bases with no gene match: 3. This CDR3 is built from 16 residues. Germline loops: CDR1 MNHEY, CDR2 SVGAGI. The CDR3 DNA reads as TGTGCCAGCAGTTTAAGGACTAGCGGGAACACCGGGGAGCTGTTTTTT. Translation: CASSLRTSGNTGELFF.

The chain links TRBV28 to TRBJ1-3; 7 bases match TRBD1. The CDR3 is 16 amino acids. Germline CDR1 and CDR2: MDHEN and SYDVKM. With 4 bases clipped from V and 1 base from J, the junction kept 7 bases outside the gene matches. The CDR3, as DNA: TGTGCCAGCAGTTCCCCAGGGGGGGGGTCTGGAAACACCATATATTTT. This gives the protein CASSSPGGGSGNTIYF.

This sequence joins TRBV12-3 or TRBV12-4 and TRBJ2-4; 11 bases fit TRBD2. The trim removed 5 bases at V and 10 bases at J, leaving 4 bases unmatched. CDR3 length equals 13 residues. CDR3 sequence (DNA): TGTGCCAGCAGTGGGGGACTAGCGGTTATTCAGTACTTC. Translating gives CASSGGLAVIQYF.

V usage is TRBV4-3 and J usage is TRBJ1-2; D may be TRBD1 (6 bases). This CDR3 is 13 amino acids long. Per the germline V gene, CDR1 is LGHNA and CDR2 is YSLEER. V lost 0 bases and J lost 6, with 8 bases in between. The CDR3 nucleotides are TGCGCCAGCAGCCAAGATGAGGGGGATGGCTACACCTTC. This codes for CASSQDEGDGYTF.

In its sample, this clone was seen once. The rearrangement uses TRBV9 and TRBJ2-3, with 10 bases identical to TRBD2. Germline V lookup: CDR1 SGDLS, CDR2 YYNGEE. CDR3 size: 17 residues. With 0 bases clipped from V and 5 bases from J, the junction kept 9 bases outside the gene matches. The CDR3, as DNA: TGTGCCAGCAGCGTAGGGGGTAGCGGGGGGTTGGGAGATACGCAGTATTTT. Translation gives CASSVGGSGGLGDTQYF.

The chain joins TRBV6-6 to TRBJ1-2; 7 bases fit TRBD1. The length of the CDR3 is 14 residues. With V trimmed by 2 bases and J by 4 bases, 4 bases remained unmatched. The germline V gene encodes CDR1 MNHNY and CDR2 SVGAGI (reference sequence). The DNA of the CDR3 is TGTGCCAGCAGTTACGGACAGGATTTCTATGGCTACACCTTC. Protein product: CASSYGQDFYGYTF.

The rearrangement joins TRBV5-6 to TRBJ2-5; 12 bases map to TRBD2. CDR1 is SGHDT, CDR2 YYEEEE, per germline. The CDR3 spans 16 residues. With V trimmed by 2 bases and J by 7 bases, 9 bases remained unmatched. CDR3 region: CASSLLGLAGAGTQYF. CDR3 in DNA: TGTGCCAGCAGCTTATTGGGACTAGCGGGTGCGGGGACCCAGTACTTC.

The J gene is TRBJ1-4, the V gene TRBV2; D not resolved. Germline V gene sequence: CDR1 SNHLY, CDR2 FYNNEI. V lost 3 bases to trimming and J lost 0 bases, with 5 bases between them. The CDR3 totals 14 residues. The CDR3 DNA reads as TGTGCCAGCAGTGAGATTGCAACTAATGAAAAACTGTTTTTT. This codes for CASSEIATNEKLFF.

The CDR3 protein is CASSFLGQDRWNTEAFF. The CDR3 DNA reads TGTGCCAGCAGTTTCCTCGGACAGGATAGGTGGAACACTGAAGCTTTCTTT. V and J are TRBV27 and TRBJ1-1; TRBD1 matches 7 bases. The V segment lost 3 bases and the J segment 1 base; nucleotides outside the gene matches: 11. The CDR3 spans 17 residues. The germline V gene has CDR1 MNHEY and CDR2 SMNVEV (reference sequence).

This clone was seen more than once but under ten times. The chain links TRBV12-3 or TRBV12-4 to TRBJ1-1; the D is unclear. V lost 7 bases and J 4 bases, leaving 13 bases between the germline ends. CDR3 length: 13 residues. In DNA form, the CDR3 reads TGTGCCAGCACCCTCGGGGAGGGCACTGAAGCTTTCTTT. Its translation is CASTLGEGTEAFF.

The chain links TRBV4-2 to TRBJ2-7; D is ambiguous. From germline, CDR1 is LGHNA and CDR2 YNFKEQ. The length of the CDR3 is 14 residues. The germline V and J ends were trimmed by 3 bases and 0 bases, with 9 bases remaining between them. DNA of the CDR3: TGTGCCAGCAGCCAGGCCGTGAGCTCCTACGAGCAGTACTTC. Residues: CASSQAVSSYEQYF.

The sample holds one count of this clone. The chain employs TRBV12-5 and TRBJ1-5; D ambiguous. CDR3 length: 16 residues. Trimming stripped 1 base from V and 2 bases from J, with 12 bases between. CDR1 LGHNT and CDR2 FRNRAP come from the germline V gene. CDR3: CASGLGRPLGNQPQHF. The CDR3 bases are TGTGCTAGTGGTTTGGGACGCCCACTCGGCAATCAGCCCCAGCATTTT.

The chain carries TRBV3-1 (or the pseudogene TRBV3-2) and TRBJ2-7; TRBD1 aligns across 8 bases. The ends lost 4 bases at V and 6 bases at J; junction bases unmatched: 14. The CDR3 runs 16 residues. CDR1 is LGHDT, CDR2 YNNKEL, per germline (reference sequence). The CDR3, as DNA: TGTGCCAGCAGCCCCGAATCGGGCAGGGGGCGCAGCGAGCAGTACTTC. Its translation: CASSPESGRGRSEQYF.

The genes are TRBV19 and TRBJ1-5; 8 nucleotides agree with TRBD1. J lost 5 bases, V lost 3 bases, and 3 bases had no gene match. Germline V gene lookup returns CDR1 LNHDA and CDR2 SQIVND (reference sequence). The CDR3 contains 14 residues. CDR3 amino acids: CASSIDRGHQPQHF. The CDR3 DNA sequence: TGTGCCAGTAGTATCGACAGGGGCCATCAGCCCCAGCATTTT. Filled out from reference TRBV19 and TRBJ1-5, the complete variable domain reads DGGITQSPKYLFRKEGQNVTLSCEQNLNHDAMYWYRQDPGQGLRLIYYSQIVNDFQKGDIAEGYSVSREKKESFPLTVTSAQKNPTAFYLCASSIDRGHQPQHFGDGTRLSIL.

The rearrangement uses TRBV19 and TRBJ1-2; D uncertain. Germline loops: CDR1 LNHDA, CDR2 SQIVND (reference sequence). This CDR3 has 15 residues. Trimming removed 3 bases from V and 0 bases from J, with 11 bases in between. The CDR3 spells CASSMGSYPNYGYTF. CDR3 DNA: TGTGCCAGTAGTATGGGCAGCTACCCTAACTATGGCTACACCTTC.

This clone was seen more than once but under ten times. The J gene is TRBJ1-1, the V gene TRBV5-1; tentative D call: TRBD1 (5 bases). Germline V gene lookup returns CDR1 SGHRS and CDR2 YFSETQ. V lost 4 bases and J 7 bases, leaving 11 bases between the germline ends. This CDR3 region has 12 residues. The DNA of the CDR3 is TGCGCCAGCAGCGTCGAGGGGATTGAAGCTTTCTTT. Protein product: CASSVEGIEAFF.

This clone has more than one count but fewer than ten. The chain joins TRBV6-5 to TRBJ1-5, with D possibly being TRBD1 (6 bases). Trimming took 6 bases from V and 4 from J, leaving 10 bases between them. The CDR3 length is 13 residues. Per the germline V gene, CDR1 is MNHEY and CDR2 is SVGAGI. The CDR3 loop is CASSGQQNQPQHF. CDR3 DNA: TGTGCCAGCAGCGGACAGCAAAATCAGCCCCAGCATTTT.

V is TRBV18 and J is TRBJ2-2; D is undetermined. The germline V gene has CDR1 KGHSH and CDR2 LQKENI. The CDR3 has 13 residues. Trimming cost V 2 bases and J 6 bases, with 7 bases left between them. The CDR3 nucleotides are TGTGCCAGCTCACCAGAAGCCCCCGGGGAGCTGTTTTTT. Its translation: CASSPEAPGELFF.

The chain employs TRBV12-5 and TRBJ2-1; the match to TRBD2 covers 8 bases. The CDR3 is made up of 14 amino acids. The junction had 6 bases not matched to a gene; V was cut back by 2 bases and J by 9 bases. Germline lookup yields CDR1 LGHNT and CDR2 FRNRAP. The CDR3 DNA sequence: TGTGCTAGTGGTTTGTCGGGAGGGCATCGTGAGCAGTTCTTC. Protein product: CASGLSGGHREQFF.

The V gene is TRBV6-5, the J gene TRBJ2-7, with unresolved D. V was pared by 6 bases and J by 0 bases, with 9 bases between. The CDR3 runs 13 residues. CDR1 MNHEY and CDR2 SVGAGI come from the germline V gene. CDR3 region: CASSYQPSYEQYF. CDR3 bases: TGTGCCAGCAGCTACCAGCCCTCCTACGAGCAGTACTTC.